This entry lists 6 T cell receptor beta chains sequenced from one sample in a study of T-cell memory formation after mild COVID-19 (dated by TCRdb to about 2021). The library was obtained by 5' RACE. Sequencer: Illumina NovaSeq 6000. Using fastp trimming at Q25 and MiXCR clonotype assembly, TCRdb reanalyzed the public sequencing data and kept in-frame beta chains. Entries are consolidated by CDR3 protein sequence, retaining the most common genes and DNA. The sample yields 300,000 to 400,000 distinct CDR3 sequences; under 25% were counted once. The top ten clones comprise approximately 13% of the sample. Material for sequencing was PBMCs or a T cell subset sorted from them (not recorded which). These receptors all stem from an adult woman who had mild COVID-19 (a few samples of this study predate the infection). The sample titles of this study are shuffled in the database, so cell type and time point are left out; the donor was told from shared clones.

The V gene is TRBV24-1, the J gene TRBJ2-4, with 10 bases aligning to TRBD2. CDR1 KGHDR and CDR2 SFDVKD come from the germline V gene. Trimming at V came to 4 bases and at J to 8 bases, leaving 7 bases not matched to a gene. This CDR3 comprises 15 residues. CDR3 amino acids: CATSDSDSGRYIQYF. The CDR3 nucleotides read TGTGCCACCAGTGACTCCGATAGCGGGAGGTACATTCAGTACTTC.

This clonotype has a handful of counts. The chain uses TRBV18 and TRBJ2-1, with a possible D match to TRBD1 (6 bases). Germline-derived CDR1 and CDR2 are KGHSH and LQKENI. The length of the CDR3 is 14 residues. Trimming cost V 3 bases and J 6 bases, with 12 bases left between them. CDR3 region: CASSPDRIFNEQFF. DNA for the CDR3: TGTGCCAGCTCACCGGACAGAATATTCAATGAGCAGTTCTTC.

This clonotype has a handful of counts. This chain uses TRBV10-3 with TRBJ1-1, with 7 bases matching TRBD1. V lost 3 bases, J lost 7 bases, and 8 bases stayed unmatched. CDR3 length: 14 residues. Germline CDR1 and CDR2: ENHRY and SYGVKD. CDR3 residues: CAISEATGEVEAFF. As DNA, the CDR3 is TGTGCCATCAGTGAAGCAACAGGGGAGGTTGAAGCTTTCTTT.

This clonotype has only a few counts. The CDR3 DNA reads TGTGCCAGCAGCAAAGCCGGGACTAGCGGGGGGGATAGCCAAGAGACCCAGTACTTC. Translation: CASSKAGTSGGDSQETQYF. The chain carries TRBV4-2 and TRBJ2-5, with TRBD2 matching 16 bases. Looked up from germline, CDR1 is LGHNA and CDR2 is YNFKEQ. The CDR3 contains 19 residues. J lost 1 base, V lost 5 bases, and 10 bases had no gene match.

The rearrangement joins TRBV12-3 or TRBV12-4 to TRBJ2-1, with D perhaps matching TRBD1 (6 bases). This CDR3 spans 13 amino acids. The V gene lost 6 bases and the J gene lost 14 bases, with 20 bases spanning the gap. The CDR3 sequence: CASSKGGRPSEFF. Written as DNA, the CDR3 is TGTGCCAGCAGCAAAGGGGGAAGGCCCTCAGAGTTCTTC.

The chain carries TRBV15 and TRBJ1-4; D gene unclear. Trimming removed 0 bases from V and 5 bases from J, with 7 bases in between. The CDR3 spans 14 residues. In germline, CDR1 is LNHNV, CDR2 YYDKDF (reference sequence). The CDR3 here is CATSRDGGNEKLFF. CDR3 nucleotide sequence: TGTGCCACCAGCAGAGATGGAGGAAATGAAAAACTGTTTTTT.